This TCR beta chain was sequenced during a study of blood T cell repertoires in COVID-19. Study details: From the United States, Italy and Spain came samples of acute and convalescent COVID-19.

In the authors' methods: How many nucleated cells were present was estimated from reference gene primer amplification. Libraries were prepared by immunoSEQ multiplex PCR; TCRdb keeps only in-frame clonotypes and omits some of them. V, J and clone size derive from that table, while D and trimming were established from the DNA sequence. The data contain 200,000 to 250,000 clones, about 91% of them singletons. V was cut by 0 bases and J by 2 bases, with 5 bases left in between. The CDR3 totals 13 residues. CDR1 and CDR2 from the germline V gene are SNHLY and FYNNEI. Living in 25 or so US areas, the participants were between roughly 18 and 90 years of age. Participants' reported clinical history set cohort assignment.

The V gene is TRBV2, the J gene TRBJ2-7; no firm D call. The clonotype comes from a woman between 25 and 40 years old with acute COVID-19. Source material: PBMCs or T cells enriched from blood (not recorded which). The CDR3 nucleotides are TGTGCCAGCAGTGAAGCTGACACCTACGAGCAGTACTTC. Its protein is CASSEADTYEQYF.